These 23 T cell receptor beta chains were sequenced from one sample in a study of T-cell memory formation after mild COVID-19. TCRdb used MiXCR to reprocess the 5' RACE reads, holding one entry per CDR3 protein. The repertoire holds over 400,000 distinct CDR3 sequences, more than 20% seen once, with about an eighth in the top ten. The sequencing input was PBMCs or a T cell subset sorted from them (not recorded which). The origin of the receptors is an adult woman who had mild COVID-19 (a few samples of this study predate the infection). Cell type and time point are not known.

This chain uses TRBV12-5 with TRBJ2-5; D is possibly TRBD2 (5 bases). From germline, CDR1 is LGHNT and CDR2 FRNRAP. V was clipped by 1 base and J by 4 bases, with 7 bases between them. This CDR3 region has 13 residues. The CDR3 sequence: CASGLEGVETQYF. The CDR3 DNA sequence: TGTGCTAGTGGTTTGGAGGGAGTAGAGACCCAGTACTTC.

The chain links TRBV7-8 to TRBJ2-7; D tentatively reads TRBD1 or TRBD2 (6 bases each). The CDR3 contains 16 residues. Germline V CDR1 and CDR2: SGHVS, FQNEAQ. V was shortened by 3 bases and J by 6 bases, with 21 bases between the two germline ends. CDR3 sequence (DNA): TGTGCCAGCAGCTTCATGGGGGATCGGGGGCTGGGCGAGCAGTACTTC. Protein: CASSFMGDRGLGEQYF.

The sample holds a few counts of this clonotype. This chain uses TRBV5-1 with TRBJ2-7, with D uncertain. The CDR3 spans 15 residues. Trimming cost V 1 base and J 7 bases, with 18 bases left between them. CDR1 and CDR2 (germline): SGHRS, YFSETQ. CDR3 in amino acids: CASSLLDPPASEQYF. DNA of the CDR3: TGCGCCAGCAGCTTGCTGGACCCCCCGGCCTCTGAGCAGTACTTC.

This clonotype has more than one count but fewer than ten. The rearrangement joins TRBV6-2 or TRBV6-3 to TRBJ2-1; 8 nucleotides align to TRBD2. V lost 5 bases and J lost 4; bases outside the gene matches: 7. The CDR3 spans 15 residues. CDR1 is MNHEY, CDR2 SVGEGT, per germline. For the CDR3, the DNA is TGTGCCAGCAGTACACGGGAGGGCCTTTACAATGAGCAGTTCTTC. Translation gives CASSTREGLYNEQFF.

In its sample, this clonotype was seen a few times. V is TRBV6-6 and J is TRBJ2-2, with a possible D match to TRBD2 (7 bases). CDR3 length: 16 residues. V shed 6 bases and J shed 2 bases, with 16 bases lying between them. The germline CDR1 and CDR2 sequences are MNHNY and SVGAGI (reference sequence). The CDR3: CASRPPRGANTGELFF. The CDR3 DNA is TGTGCCAGCAGGCCCCCTCGGGGGGCCAACACCGGGGAGCTGTTTTTT.

The chain carries TRBV11-3 and TRBJ1-2; D is possibly TRBD1 (5 bases). V was cut by 5 bases and J by 2 bases, with 15 bases left in between. CDR1 and CDR2 (germline): SGHNT, YENEEA. The CDR3 runs to 15 residues. Written as DNA, the CDR3 is TGTGCCAGCAGCCCCGGAGCGGGGCCGAACTATGGCTACACCTTC. The encoded protein is CASSPGAGPNYGYTF.

A few counts support this clonotype. This chain uses TRBV20-1 with TRBJ2-2, with 8 nucleotides matching TRBD1. This CDR3 is built from 14 residues. V gave up 4 bases and J gave up 6 bases; unmatched junction bases: 7. Germline assignment: CDR1 DFQATT and CDR2 SNEGSKA (reference sequence). The chain's CDR3 is CSAIDRGSAGELFF. The CDR3, as DNA: TGCAGTGCTATCGACAGGGGATCCGCCGGGGAGCTGTTTTTT.

This sequence joins TRBV7-9 and TRBJ1-1, with 7 bases matching TRBD1. CDR1 SEHNR and CDR2 FQNEAQ come from the germline V gene (reference sequence). The CDR3 is 16 residues long. V trimming: 5 bases; J trimming: 4 bases; junction bases outside the gene matches: 13. The CDR3 is CASSRYRGTLGTEAFF. CDR3 DNA sequence: TGTGCCAGCAGCCGATACAGGGGAACATTAGGCACTGAAGCTTTCTTT. The variable domain in full, completed from reference TRBV7-9 and TRBJ1-1, reads DTGVSQNPRHKITKRGQNVTFRCDPISEHNRLYWYRQTLGQGPEFLTYFQNEAQLEKSRLLSDRFSAERPKGSFSTLEIQRTEQGDSAMYLCASSRYRGTLGTEAFFGQGTRLTVV.

As DNA, the CDR3 is TGCAGTGCAATACCCCTCCGGGGCTACAATGAGCAGTTCTTC. Its protein product is CSAIPLRGYNEQFF. This chain uses TRBV20-1 with TRBJ2-1; maybe TRBD2 (5 bases). This CDR3 has 14 amino acids. V was clipped by 6 bases and J by 3 bases, with 15 bases between them. Germline CDR1 DFQATT, CDR2 SNEGSKA (reference sequence).

This clonotype was picked up a small number of times. The CDR3 loop is CASSHEAGGPYNEQFF. DNA for the CDR3: TGTGCCAGCAGCCACGAAGCGGGAGGGCCGTACAATGAGCAGTTCTTC. This rearrangement joins TRBV4-2 to TRBJ2-1, with TRBD2 identical over 10 bases. Losses at the gene ends were 3 bases for V and 4 bases for J; bases not matched to a gene: 6. The CDR3 is 16 residues long. Germline lookup yields CDR1 LGHNA and CDR2 YNFKEQ.

This clonotype was seen a few times. The V and J genes are TRBV12-3 or TRBV12-4 and TRBJ1-5; D gene ambiguous. V was clipped by 2 bases and J by 2 bases, with 10 bases between them. The CDR3 length is 15 residues. The CDR3 DNA follows: TGTGCCAGCAGTTTAAACCTGGGAGGCAATCAGCCCCAGCATTTT. Translation gives CASSLNLGGNQPQHF.

This clonotype was counted only a few times. The chain recombines TRBV20-1 with TRBJ2-3; the match to TRBD2 covers 9 bases. The trim removed 3 bases at V and 2 bases at J, leaving 6 bases unmatched. The CDR3 sequence is 15 residues long. Germline CDR1 is DFQATT and CDR2 is SNEGSKA (reference sequence). The CDR3 region is CSASNSGGSTDTQYF. The CDR3 DNA is TGCAGTGCTAGTAATAGCGGGGGATCCACAGATACGCAGTATTTT.

This clonotype was counted a few times. The chain joins TRBV20-1 to TRBJ2-1, with D perhaps matching TRBD2 (6 bases). Germline values: CDR1 DFQATT, CDR2 SNEGSKA (reference sequence). The V and J ends lost 8 bases and 10 bases respectively, with 15 bases between them. The CDR3 totals 11 residues. CDR3 region: CSLRRAMEQFF. The DNA for the CDR3 is TGCAGTCTAAGGAGGGCCATGGAGCAGTTCTTC.

This chain uses TRBV27 with TRBJ1-6, with 8 bases matching TRBD1. Germline lookup yields CDR1 MNHEY and CDR2 SMNVEV (reference sequence). J lost 4 bases, V lost 3 bases, and 2 bases had no gene match. The CDR3 has 15 residues. CDR3 loop: CASSFRDRYNSPLHF. CDR3 bases: TGTGCCAGCAGTTTCCGGGACAGGTATAATTCACCCCTCCACTTT.

This sequence joins TRBV11-3 and TRBJ2-2, with D perhaps TRBD2 (6 bases). The CDR3 sequence is 14 residues long. V was pared by 1 base and J by 5 bases, with 8 bases between. Germline-derived CDR1 and CDR2 are SGHNT and YENEEA. The CDR3 sequence is CASSLGEETGELFF. The CDR3 region has the DNA TGTGCCAGCAGCTTAGGGGAGGAGACCGGGGAGCTGTTTTTT.

V is TRBV4-1 and J is TRBJ2-7, with 7 bases identical to TRBD2. This CDR3 region has 15 residues. V lost 1 base and J lost 3; bases outside the gene matches: 6. Germline loops: CDR1 MGHRA, CDR2 YSYEKL. This CDR3 reads CASSQVAAGLYEQYF. CDR3 sequence (DNA): TGCGCCAGCAGCCAAGTTGCAGCGGGGCTCTACGAGCAGTACTTC.

This clonotype was counted a few times. The chain recombines TRBV6-6 with TRBJ1-2; D may be TRBD1 (5 bases). Trimming left V 5 bases short and J 4 bases short, with 14 bases between. This CDR3 is built from 14 residues. Looked up from germline, CDR1 is MNHNY and CDR2 is SVGAGI (reference sequence). This chain's CDR3 is CASSPATGSYGYTF. The CDR3 region has the DNA TGTGCCAGCAGTCCGGCCACAGGATCCTATGGCTACACCTTC.

This clonotype was detected only a few times. The genes are TRBV20-1 and TRBJ2-1, with 8 positions matching TRBD2. Per germline, CDR1 DFQATT and CDR2 SNEGSKA (reference sequence). V trimming: 6 bases; J trimming: 9 bases; junction bases outside the gene matches: 7. CDR3 length: 12 amino acids. CDR3 region: CSAAGGITEQFF. The DNA for the CDR3 is TGCAGTGCGGCGGGAGGAATCACTGAGCAGTTCTTC.

The chain couples TRBV11-2 to TRBJ2-3, with 15 positions matching TRBD2. CDR3 length: 18 residues. CDR1 and CDR2 from the germline V gene are SGHAT and FQNNGV. The V and J ends lost 5 bases and 0 bases, in that order; junction bases with no gene match: 6. CDR3 coding DNA: TGTGCCAGCAGCGCCGGGACTAGCGGGAGGAGCAGCACAGATACGCAGTATTTT. This encodes CASSAGTSGRSSTDTQYF. The full variable domain, its missing parts supplied by reference TRBV11-2 and TRBJ2-3, is EAGVAQSPRYKIIEKRQSVAFWCNPISGHATLYWYQQILGQGPKLLIQFQNNGVVDDSQLPKDRFSAERLKGVDSTLKIQPAKLEDSAVYLCASSAGTSGRSSTDTQYFGPGTRLTVL.

The V call is TRBV6-1, the J call TRBJ2-4; 7 bases fit TRBD2. The CDR3 has 16 amino acids. The V and J ends lost 2 bases and 6 bases, in that order; junction bases with no gene match: 10. Germline-derived CDR1 and CDR2 are MNHNS and SASEGT. This CDR3 is CASSEWGGSVGNIQYF. CDR3 DNA sequence: TGTGCCAGCAGTGAATGGGGCGGGAGTGTTGGAAACATTCAGTACTTC.

In its sample, this clonotype was seen many times. The chain couples TRBV25-1 to TRBJ2-3, with D perhaps TRBD1 or TRBD2 (5 bases each). Trimming left V 7 bases short and J 3 bases short, with 17 bases between. Germline-derived CDR1 and CDR2 are MGHDK and SYGVNS. This CDR3 region has 15 residues. CDR3 in amino acids: CASTRGRGETDTQYF. The CDR3 DNA sequence: TGTGCCAGCACTCGAGGGAGAGGGGAGACAGATACGCAGTATTTT.

This sequence joins TRBV5-1 and TRBJ1-6; D is perhaps TRBD1 (6 bases). The CDR3 extends over 12 amino acids. Germline V gene lookup returns CDR1 SGHRS and CDR2 YFSETQ. Deletions cut 0 bases from V and 13 bases from J, with 8 bases between. The CDR3 DNA reads TGCGCCAGCAGCTTGGAGGGGGTCCCCCTCCACTTT. As protein: CASSLEGVPLHF.

The rearrangement links TRBV5-1 to TRBJ2-2, with TRBD1 matching 10 bases. The CDR3 covers 15 residues. After removal of 6 bases from V and 1 base from J, the junction contained 3 bases not matched to a gene. CDR1 and CDR2 (germline): SGHRS, YFSETQ. CDR3 in amino acids: CASTGQGGNTGELFF. The CDR3 DNA reads as TGCGCCAGCACTGGACAGGGGGGGAACACCGGGGAGCTGTTTTTT.